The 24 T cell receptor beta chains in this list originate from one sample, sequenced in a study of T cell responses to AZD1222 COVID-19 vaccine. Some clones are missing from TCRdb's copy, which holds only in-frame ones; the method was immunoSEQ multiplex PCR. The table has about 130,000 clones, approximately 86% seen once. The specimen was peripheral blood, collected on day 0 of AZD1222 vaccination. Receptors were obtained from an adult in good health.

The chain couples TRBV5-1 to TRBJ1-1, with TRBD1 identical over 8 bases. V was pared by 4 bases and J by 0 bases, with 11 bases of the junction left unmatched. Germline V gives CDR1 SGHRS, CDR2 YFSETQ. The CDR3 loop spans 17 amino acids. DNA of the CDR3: TGCGCCAGCAGCGACCTCGGGACAGGTGCCTTGAACACTGAAGCTTTCTTT. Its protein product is CASSDLGTGALNTEAFF.

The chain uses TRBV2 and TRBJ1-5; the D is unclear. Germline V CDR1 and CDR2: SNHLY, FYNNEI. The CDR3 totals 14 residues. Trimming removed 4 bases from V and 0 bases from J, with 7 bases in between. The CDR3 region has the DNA TGTGCCAGCAGTGGCTCAGATAGCAATCAGCCCCAGCATTTT. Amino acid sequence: CASSGSDSNQPQHF. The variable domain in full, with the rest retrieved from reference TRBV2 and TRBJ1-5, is EPEVTQTPSHQVTQMGQEVILRCVPISNHLYFYWYRQILGQKVEFLVSFYNNEISEKSEIFDDQFSVERPDGSNFTLKIRSTKLEDSAMYFCASSGSDSNQPQHFGDGTRLSIL.

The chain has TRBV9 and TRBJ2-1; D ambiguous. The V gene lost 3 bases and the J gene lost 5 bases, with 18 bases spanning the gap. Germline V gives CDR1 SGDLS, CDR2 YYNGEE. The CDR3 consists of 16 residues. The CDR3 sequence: CASSERLHLYDNEQFF. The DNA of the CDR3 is TGTGCCAGCAGCGAGAGACTCCACCTCTATGACAATGAGCAGTTCTTC. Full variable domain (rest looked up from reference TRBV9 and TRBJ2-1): DSGVTQTPKHLITATGQRVTLRCSPRSGDLSVYWYQQSLDQGLQFLIQYYNGEERAKGNILERFSAQQFPDLHSELNLSSLELGDSALYFCASSERLHLYDNEQFFGPGTRLTVL.

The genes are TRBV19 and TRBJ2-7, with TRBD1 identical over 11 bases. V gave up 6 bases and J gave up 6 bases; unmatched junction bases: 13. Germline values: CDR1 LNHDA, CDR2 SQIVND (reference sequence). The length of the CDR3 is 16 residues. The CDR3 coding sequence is TGTGCCAGTAGCCTCGTAGGCGGGACAGGGGGTTCCGAGCAGTACTTC. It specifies CASSLVGGTGGSEQYF. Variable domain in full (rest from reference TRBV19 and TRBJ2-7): DGGITQSPKYLFRKEGQNVTLSCEQNLNHDAMYWYRQDPGQGLRLIYYSQIVNDFQKGDIAEGYSVSREKKESFPLTVTSAQKNPTAFYLCASSLVGGTGGSEQYFGPGTRLTVT.

CDR3 in DNA: TGTGCCAGCAGTGCGTTCTACGAGCAGTACTTC. Its translation: CASSAFYEQYF. The chain recombines TRBV28 with TRBJ2-7; no clear D. The germline V and J ends were trimmed by 5 bases and 3 bases, with 5 bases remaining between them. The CDR3 is 11 residues long. The germline V gene has CDR1 MDHEN and CDR2 SYDVKM.

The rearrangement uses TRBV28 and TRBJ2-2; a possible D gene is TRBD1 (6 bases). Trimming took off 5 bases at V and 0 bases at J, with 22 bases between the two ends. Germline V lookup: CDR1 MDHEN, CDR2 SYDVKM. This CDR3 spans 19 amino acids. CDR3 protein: CASSPIFNRDRSNTGELFF. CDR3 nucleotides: TGTGCCAGCAGTCCCATCTTCAATCGAGACAGGTCGAACACCGGGGAGCTGTTTTTT.

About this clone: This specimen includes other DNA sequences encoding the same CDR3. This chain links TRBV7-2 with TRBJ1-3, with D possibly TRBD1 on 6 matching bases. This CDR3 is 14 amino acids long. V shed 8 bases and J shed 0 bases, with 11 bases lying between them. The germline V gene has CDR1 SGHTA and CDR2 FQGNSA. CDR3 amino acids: CASERGGSGNTIYF. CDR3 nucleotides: TGTGCCAGCGAAAGGGGGGGCTCTGGAAACACCATATATTTT.

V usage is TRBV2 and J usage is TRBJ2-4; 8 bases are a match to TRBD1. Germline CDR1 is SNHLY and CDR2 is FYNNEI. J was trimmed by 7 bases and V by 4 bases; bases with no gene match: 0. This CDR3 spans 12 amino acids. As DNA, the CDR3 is TGTGCCAGCAGTGGACAGGGGAACATTCAGTACTTC. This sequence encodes CASSGQGNIQYF.

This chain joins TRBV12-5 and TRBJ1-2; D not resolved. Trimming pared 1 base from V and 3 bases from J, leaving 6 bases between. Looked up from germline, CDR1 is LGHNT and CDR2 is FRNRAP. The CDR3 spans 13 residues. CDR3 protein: CASGLGTDYGYTF. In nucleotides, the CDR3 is TGTGCTAGTGGTTTGGGGACGGACTATGGCTACACCTTC. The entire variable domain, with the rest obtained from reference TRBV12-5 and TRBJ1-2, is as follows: DARVTQTPRHKVTEMGQEVTMRCQPILGHNTVFWYRQTMMQGLELLAYFRNRAPLDDSGMPKDRFSAEMPDATLATLKIQPSEPRDSAVYFCASGLGTDYGYTFGSGTRLTVV.

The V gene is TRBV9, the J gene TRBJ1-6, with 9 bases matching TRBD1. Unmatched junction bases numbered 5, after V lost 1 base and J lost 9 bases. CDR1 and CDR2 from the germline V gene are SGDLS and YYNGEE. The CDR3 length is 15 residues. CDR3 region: CASSVRGTGISPLHF. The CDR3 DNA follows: TGTGCCAGCAGCGTAAGGGGGACAGGGATTTCACCCCTCCACTTT.

CDR3 bases: TGTGCCAGCAGCACAGGGGGAAGCTTAGGGTATGAAAAACTGTTTTTT. It specifies CASSTGGSLGYEKLFF. The chain uses TRBV5-4 and TRBJ1-4; 8 positions match TRBD1. Germline V gene data show CDR1 as SGHNT and CDR2 as YYREEE (reference sequence). Trimming cost V 4 bases and J 6 bases; bases outside gene matches: 11. The CDR3 sequence is 16 residues long.

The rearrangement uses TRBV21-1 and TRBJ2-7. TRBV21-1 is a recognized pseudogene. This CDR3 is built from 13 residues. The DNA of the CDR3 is TGTGCCAGCAGCAAGCACGGAACCTACGAGCAGTACTTC. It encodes CASSKHGTYEQYF.

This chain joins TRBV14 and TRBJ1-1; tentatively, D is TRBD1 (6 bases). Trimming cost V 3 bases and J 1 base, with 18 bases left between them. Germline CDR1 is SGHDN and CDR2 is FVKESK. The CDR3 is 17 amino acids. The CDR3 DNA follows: TGTGCCAGCAGCCACCGAACCTTACGGGACAAGAACACTGAAGCTTTCTTT. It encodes CASSHRTLRDKNTEAFF.

The CDR3 DNA reads TGTGCCAGCAGTTCGGGGGAAGGTAATTCACCCCTCCACTTT. Translation: CASSSGEGNSPLHF. The chain recombines TRBV27 with TRBJ1-6; weak D call: TRBD1 (5 bases). Germline V gives CDR1 MNHEY, CDR2 SMNVEV (reference sequence). Trimming removed 4 bases at V and 6 bases at J, with 10 bases between. This CDR3 spans 14 amino acids.

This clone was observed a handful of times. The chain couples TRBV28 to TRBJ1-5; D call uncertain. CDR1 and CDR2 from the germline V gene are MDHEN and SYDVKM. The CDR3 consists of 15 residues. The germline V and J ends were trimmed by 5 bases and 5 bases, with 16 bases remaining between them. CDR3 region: CASSTLEGTDQPQHF. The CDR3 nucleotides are TGTGCCAGCAGTACTCTTGAGGGAACGGATCAGCCCCAGCATTTT.

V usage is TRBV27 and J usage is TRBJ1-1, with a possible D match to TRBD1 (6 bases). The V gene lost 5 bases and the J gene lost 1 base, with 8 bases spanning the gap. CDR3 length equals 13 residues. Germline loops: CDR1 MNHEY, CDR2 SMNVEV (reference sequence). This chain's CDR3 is CASSLRGNTEAFF. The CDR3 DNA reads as TGTGCCAGCAGTCTCAGGGGGAACACTGAAGCTTTCTTT.

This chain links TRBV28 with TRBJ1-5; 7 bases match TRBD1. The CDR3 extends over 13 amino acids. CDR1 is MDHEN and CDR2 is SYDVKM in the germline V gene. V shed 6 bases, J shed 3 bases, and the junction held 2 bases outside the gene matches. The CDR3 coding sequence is TGTGCCAGCAGACAGGGGAACAATCAGCCCCAGCATTTT. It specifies CASRQGNNQPQHF.

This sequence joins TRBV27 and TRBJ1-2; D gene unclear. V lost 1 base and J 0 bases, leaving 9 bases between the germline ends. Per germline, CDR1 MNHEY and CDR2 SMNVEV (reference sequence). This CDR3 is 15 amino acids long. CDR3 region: CASSLLADPNYGYTF. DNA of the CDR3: TGTGCCAGCAGTTTATTAGCAGATCCTAACTATGGCTACACCTTC.

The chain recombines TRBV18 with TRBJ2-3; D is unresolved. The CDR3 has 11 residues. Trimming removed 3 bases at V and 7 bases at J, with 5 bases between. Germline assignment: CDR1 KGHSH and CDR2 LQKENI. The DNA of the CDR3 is TGTGCCAGCTCACCGGAGAATACGCAGTATTTT. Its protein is CASSPENTQYF.

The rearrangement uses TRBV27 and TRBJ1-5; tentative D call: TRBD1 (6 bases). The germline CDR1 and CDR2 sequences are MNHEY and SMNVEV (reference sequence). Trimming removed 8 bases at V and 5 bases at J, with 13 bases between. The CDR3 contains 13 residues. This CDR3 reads CASGKGGDQPQHF. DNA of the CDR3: TGTGCCAGCGGTAAAGGGGGGGATCAGCCCCAGCATTTT.

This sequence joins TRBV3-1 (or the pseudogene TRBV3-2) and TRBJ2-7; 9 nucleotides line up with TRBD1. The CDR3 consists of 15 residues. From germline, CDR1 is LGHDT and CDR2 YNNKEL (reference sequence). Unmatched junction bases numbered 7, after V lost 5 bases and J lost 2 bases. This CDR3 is CASSTHGTGPYEQYF. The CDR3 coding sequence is TGTGCCAGCAGCACCCACGGGACAGGGCCCTACGAGCAGTACTTC.

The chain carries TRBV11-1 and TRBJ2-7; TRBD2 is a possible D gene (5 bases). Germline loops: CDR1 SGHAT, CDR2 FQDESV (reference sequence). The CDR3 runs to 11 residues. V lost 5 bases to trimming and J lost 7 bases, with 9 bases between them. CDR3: CASSITGEQYF. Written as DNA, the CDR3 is TGTGCCAGCAGCATAACGGGAGAGCAGTACTTC.

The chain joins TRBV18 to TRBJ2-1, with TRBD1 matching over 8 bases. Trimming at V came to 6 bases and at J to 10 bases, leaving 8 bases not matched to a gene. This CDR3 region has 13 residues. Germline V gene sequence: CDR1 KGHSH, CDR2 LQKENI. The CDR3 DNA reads TGTGCCAGCTCCCAAACGAGGACAGGGGAGCAGTTCTTC. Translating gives CASSQTRTGEQFF.

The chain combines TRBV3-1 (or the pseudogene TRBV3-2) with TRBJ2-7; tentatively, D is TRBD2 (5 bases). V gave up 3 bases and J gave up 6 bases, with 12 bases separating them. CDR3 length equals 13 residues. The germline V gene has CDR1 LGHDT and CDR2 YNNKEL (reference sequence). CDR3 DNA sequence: TGTGCCAGCAGCCAGAACGGAGGTGGCGAGCAGTACTTC. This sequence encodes CASSQNGGGEQYF.